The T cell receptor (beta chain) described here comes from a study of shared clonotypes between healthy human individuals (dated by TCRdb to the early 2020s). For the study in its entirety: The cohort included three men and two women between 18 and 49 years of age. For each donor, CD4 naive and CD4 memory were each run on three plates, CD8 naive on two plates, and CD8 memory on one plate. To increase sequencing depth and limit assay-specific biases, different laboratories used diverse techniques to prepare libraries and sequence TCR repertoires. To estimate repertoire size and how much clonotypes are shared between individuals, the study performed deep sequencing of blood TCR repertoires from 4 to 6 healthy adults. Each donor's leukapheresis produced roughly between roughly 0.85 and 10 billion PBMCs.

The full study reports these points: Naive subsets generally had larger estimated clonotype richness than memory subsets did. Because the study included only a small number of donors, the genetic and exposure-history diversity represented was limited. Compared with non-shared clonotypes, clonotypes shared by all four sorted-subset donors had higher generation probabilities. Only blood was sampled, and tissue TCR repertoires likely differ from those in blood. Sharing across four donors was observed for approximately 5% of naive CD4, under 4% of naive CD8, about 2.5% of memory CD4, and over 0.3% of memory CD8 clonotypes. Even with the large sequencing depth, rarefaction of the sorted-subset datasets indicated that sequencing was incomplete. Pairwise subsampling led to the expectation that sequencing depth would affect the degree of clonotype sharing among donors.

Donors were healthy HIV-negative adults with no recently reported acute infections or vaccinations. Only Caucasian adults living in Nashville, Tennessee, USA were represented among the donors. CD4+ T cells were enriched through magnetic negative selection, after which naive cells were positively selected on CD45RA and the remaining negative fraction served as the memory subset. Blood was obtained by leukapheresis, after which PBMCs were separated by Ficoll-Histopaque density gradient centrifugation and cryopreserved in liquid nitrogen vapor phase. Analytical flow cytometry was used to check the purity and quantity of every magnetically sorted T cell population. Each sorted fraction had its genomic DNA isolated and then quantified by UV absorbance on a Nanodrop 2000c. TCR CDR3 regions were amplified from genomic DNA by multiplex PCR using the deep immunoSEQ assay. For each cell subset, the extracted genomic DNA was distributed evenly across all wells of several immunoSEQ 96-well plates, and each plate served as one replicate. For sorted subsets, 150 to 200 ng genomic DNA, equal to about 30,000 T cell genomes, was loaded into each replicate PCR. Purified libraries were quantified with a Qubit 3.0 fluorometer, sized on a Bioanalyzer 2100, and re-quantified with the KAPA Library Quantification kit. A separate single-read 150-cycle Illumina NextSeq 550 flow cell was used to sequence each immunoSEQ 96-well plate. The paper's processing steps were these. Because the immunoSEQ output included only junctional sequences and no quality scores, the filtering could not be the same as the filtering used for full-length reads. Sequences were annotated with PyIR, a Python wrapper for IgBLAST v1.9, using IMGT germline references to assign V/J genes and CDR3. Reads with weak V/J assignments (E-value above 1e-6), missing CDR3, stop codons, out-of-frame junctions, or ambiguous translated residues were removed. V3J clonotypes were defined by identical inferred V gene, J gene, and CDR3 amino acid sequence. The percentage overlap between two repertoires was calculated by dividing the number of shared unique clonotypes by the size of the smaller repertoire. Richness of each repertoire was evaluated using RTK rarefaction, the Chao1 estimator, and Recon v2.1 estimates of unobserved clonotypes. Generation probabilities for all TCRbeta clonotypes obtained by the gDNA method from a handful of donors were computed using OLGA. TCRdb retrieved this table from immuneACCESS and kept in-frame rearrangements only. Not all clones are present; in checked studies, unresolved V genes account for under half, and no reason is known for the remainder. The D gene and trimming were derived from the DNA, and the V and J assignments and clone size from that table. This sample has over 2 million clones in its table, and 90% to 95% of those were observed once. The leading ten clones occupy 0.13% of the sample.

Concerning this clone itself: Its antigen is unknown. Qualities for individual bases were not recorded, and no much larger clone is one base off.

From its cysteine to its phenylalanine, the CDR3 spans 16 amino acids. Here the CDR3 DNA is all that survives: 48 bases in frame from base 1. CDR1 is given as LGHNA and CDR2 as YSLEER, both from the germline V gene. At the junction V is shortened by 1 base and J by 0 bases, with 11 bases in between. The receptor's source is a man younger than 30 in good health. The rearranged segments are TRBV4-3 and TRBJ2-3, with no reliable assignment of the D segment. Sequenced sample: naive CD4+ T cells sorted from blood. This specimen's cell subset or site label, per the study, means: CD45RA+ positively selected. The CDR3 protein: CASSQVAYSSTDTQYF. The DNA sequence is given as TGCGCCAGCAGCCAAGTTGCGTACTCTAGCACAGATACGCAGTATTTT.